This TCR beta chain is from a study of CD8 T cells in ankylosing spondylitis. Study findings and constraints: Within ankylosing spondylitis blood, a TCR beta motif made up of under 10 highly homologous variants appeared to be characteristic. Significant enrichment of disease-linked clones was reported in matched ankylosing spondylitis synovial fluid.

Germline CDR1 is SGDLS and CDR2 is YYNGEE. This CDR3 contains 13 residues. The germline V and J ends were trimmed by 1 base and 9 bases, with 11 bases remaining between them. Preparation of TCR beta libraries was done by quantitative 5'-RACE with molecular barcodes. TCRdb called the 5' RACE reads again in MiXCR, with one record for every CDR3 protein. The profile shows around 210,000 distinct CDR3 sequences, under 8.5% of them singletons. Worth noting for this clonotype: Its target is not known.

This clonotype was obtained from a female donor with ankylosing spondylitis or in good health (not recorded which). The sample was blood, either unsorted or a sorted T cell fraction (not recorded which). This chain connects TRBV9 to TRBJ2-1; D assignment may be TRBD1 or TRBD2 (5 bases each). CDR3 coding DNA: TGTGCCAGCAGCGTATCCACTGGGGGTGAGCAGTTCTTC. Protein: CASSVSTGGEQFF.